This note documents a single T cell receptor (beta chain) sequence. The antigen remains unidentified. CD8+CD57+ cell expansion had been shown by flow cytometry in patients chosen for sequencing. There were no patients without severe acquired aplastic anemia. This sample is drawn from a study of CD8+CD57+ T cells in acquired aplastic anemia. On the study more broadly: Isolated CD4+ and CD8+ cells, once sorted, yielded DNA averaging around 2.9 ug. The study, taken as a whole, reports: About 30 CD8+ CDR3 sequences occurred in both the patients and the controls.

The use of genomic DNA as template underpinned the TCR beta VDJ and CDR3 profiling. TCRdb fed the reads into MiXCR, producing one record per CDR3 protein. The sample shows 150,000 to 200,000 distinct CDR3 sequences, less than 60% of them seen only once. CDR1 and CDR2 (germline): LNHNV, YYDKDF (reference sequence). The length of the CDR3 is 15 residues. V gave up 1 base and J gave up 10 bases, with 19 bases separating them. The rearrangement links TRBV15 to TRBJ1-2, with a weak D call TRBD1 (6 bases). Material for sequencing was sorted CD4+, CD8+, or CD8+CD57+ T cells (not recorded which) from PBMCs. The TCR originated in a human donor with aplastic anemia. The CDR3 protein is CATSRGILTGGTYTF. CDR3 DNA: TGTGCCACCAGCAGAGGGATCCTGACGGGGGGCACCTACACCTTC.